This is a list of T cell receptor beta chains from one sample in a study of shared clonotypes between healthy human individuals. The repertoire was sequenced with immunoSEQ multiplex PCR; TCRdb's copy has only in-frame clones and lacks some. The data show millions of clones, with just under 95% seen just once and roughly 1.1% held by the top ten. Sequencing was carried out using naive CD8+ T cells sorted from blood. These receptors all stem from a man between 18 and 35 years old in good health. Both conserved end residues are part of each CDR3. Each record gives: CDR3 DNA, CDR3 protein, clone size, J gene, D gene, CDR3 length, V gene. The D gene is left open where the match is weak. Only part of the rows carry a size: once, few, many, or a class if the clone is expanded.

TGCGCCAGCAGTTACACCTGGACGGAGATGAACACTGAAGCTTTCTTT,CASSYTWTEMNTEAFF,.,TRBJ1-1,.,16,TRBV6-6
TGTGCCAGCAGCGGGGGACCATCGGGGGAGACCCAGTACTTC,CASSGGPSGETQYF,.,TRBJ2-5,.,14,TRBV11-3
TGTGCTAGCAGCTTGGGACTAGCGGACTTCAATGAGCAGTTCTTC,CASSLGLADFNEQFF,.,TRBJ2-1,TRBD2,15,TRBV7-7
TGTGCCAGCAGGGTCGGCGGACTCCCCTACGAGCAGTACTTC,CASRVGGLPYEQYF,.,TRBJ2-7,.,14,TRBV27
TGTGCCAGCAGTGATCCTTTCTTCGACACCATATATTTT,CASSDPFFDTIYF,.,TRBJ1-3,.,13,TRBV6-1
TGTGCCAGCAGCTTAGGATCAGGGGGGTATGGCTACACCTTC,CASSLGSGGYGYTF,.,TRBJ1-2,TRBD1,14,TRBV7-9
TGTGCCAGCAGCCGAAAGGGAACTAGCGGGATCTCTTTTACAGATACGCAGTATTTT,CASSRKGTSGISFTDTQYF,.,TRBJ2-3,TRBD2,19,TRBV5-4
TGCGCCAGCAGCCCCACCCCAGGGGAGGAGACCCAGTACTTC,CASSPTPGEETQYF,.,TRBJ2-5,.,14,TRBV5-1
TGTGCCAGCAGTTACTACGACGAATCCTACGAGCAGTACTTC,CASSYYDESYEQYF,.,TRBJ2-7,.,14,TRBV6-5
TGTGCCAGCAGGACACCTTATAGCAATCAGCCCCAGCATTTT,CASRTPYSNQPQHF,.,TRBJ1-5,.,14,TRBV2
TGTGCCACCAACAACGACAGGAACCGCTACGAGCAGTACTTC,CATNNDRNRYEQYF,.,TRBJ2-7,.,14,TRBV2
TGTGCCAGCAGAGGACTAGCGGAATCTGCCGGAGAGACCCAGTACTTC,CASRGLAESAGETQYF,.,TRBJ2-5,TRBD2,16,TRBV28
TGTGCAGCTAGCGGCGGTAGCTACAATGAGCAGTTCTTC,CAASGGSYNEQFF,.,TRBJ2-1,TRBD2,13,TRBV7-8
TGCAGCGTTGTGGCTAGCGGGGGGCGGGCAGATACGCAGTATTTT,CSVVASGGRADTQYF,.,TRBJ2-3,TRBD2,15,TRBV29-1
TGTGCCAGCAGTTTTGGCCGGACAGGTGAGCAGTTCTTC,CASSFGRTGEQFF,.,TRBJ2-1,TRBD1,13,TRBV27
TGCGCCAGCAGCCAAGGTTGGGGACCTAACTATGGCTACACCTTC,CASSQGWGPNYGYTF,.,TRBJ1-2,.,15,TRBV4-1
TGTGCCAGCAGTTACAGGGTACCCTACGAGCAGTACTTC,CASSYRVPYEQYF,.,TRBJ2-7,.,13,TRBV5-5
TGTGCTAGTGGTCCATCGTCCGACGAGCAGTACTTC,CASGPSSDEQYF,.,TRBJ2-7,.,12,TRBV12-5
TGCGCCAGCAGCCAAGGCACCGGGGGCTCCTACGAGCAGTACTTC,CASSQGTGGSYEQYF,.,TRBJ2-7,.,15,TRBV4-3
TGTGCCAGCAGTTTGGAGACAGGGATCCATCAGCCCCAGCATTTT,CASSLETGIHQPQHF,.,TRBJ1-5,TRBD1,15,TRBV28
TGTGCCTGGTCCCCGGGGCCTATCTCGTACTTC,CAWSPGPISYF,once,TRBJ2-4,.,11,TRBV30
TGTGCCACCAGCCCCTCCGGGGGCGCCGAGCAGTACTTC,CATSPSGGAEQYF,.,TRBJ2-7,.,13,TRBV15
TGTGCCAGCAGCTTATTCCCCTCAAACACCGGGGAGCTGTTTTTT,CASSLFPSNTGELFF,.,TRBJ2-2,.,15,TRBV7-9
TGTGCCACCCGGGGCGGGACAGGGGCCTACGAGCAGTACTTC,CATRGGTGAYEQYF,.,TRBJ2-7,TRBD1,14,TRBV10-3
TGTGCCAGCAGTGAAGAACAGGGGGCCACCTACAATGAGCAGTTCTTC,CASSEEQGATYNEQFF,.,TRBJ2-1,TRBD1,16,TRBV27
TGCGCCAGCAGCCAAGAGCCCCTAGCGGGAGACAGGGATACGCAGTATTTT,CASSQEPLAGDRDTQYF,.,TRBJ2-3,TRBD2,17,TRBV4-1
TGTGCCAGCAGTCTGGACAGGATCTCTGAAAAACTGTTTTTT,CASSLDRISEKLFF,.,TRBJ1-4,TRBD1,14,TRBV27
TGTGCCAGCAGCCGCCGGGACAACTCCTACGAGCAGTACTTC,CASSRRDNSYEQYF,.,TRBJ2-7,.,14,TRBV11-2
TGTGCCAGCAGTGAAGGGACAGACCCCCTATGGCAGTACTTC,CASSEGTDPLWQYF,.,TRBJ2-7,.,14,TRBV6-1
TGCGCCAGCAGCCAAATTTCATCTGTCGAGCAGTACTTC,CASSQISSVEQYF,.,TRBJ2-7,.,13,TRBV4-1
TGTGCCAGCAGCTACGGACAGGGCCAAGAGACCCAGTACTTC,CASSYGQGQETQYF,.,TRBJ2-5,TRBD1,14,TRBV6-5
TGTGCCAGCAGCTTGGGTAGCGGCTTGGGGGAGTTCTTC,CASSLGSGLGEFF,.,TRBJ2-1,.,13,TRBV5-6
TGTGCCAGCAGCTTAGCCAGGGGGGGCACCGGGGAGCTGTTTTTT,CASSLARGGTGELFF,.,TRBJ2-2,.,15,TRBV11-3
TGTGCCAGTAGAAAGGCGGGAGTGGCGGATGAGCAGTTCTTC,CASRKAGVADEQFF,.,TRBJ2-1,TRBD2,14,TRBV19
TGTGCCTGGAGTAGACTAGCGGGAGGTGAGCAGTTCTTC,CAWSRLAGGEQFF,.,TRBJ2-1,TRBD2,13,TRBV30
TGCGCCAGCAGCCAAACACCCGGGACCTTCGGGAGCTACGAGCAGTACTTC,CASSQTPGTFGSYEQYF,.,TRBJ2-7,.,17,TRBV4-1
TGTGCCAGTAGTGACTCCACTAGCGGGAGTAAGAATGAGCAGTTCTTC,CASSDSTSGSKNEQFF,.,TRBJ2-1,TRBD2,16,TRBV19
TGTGCCAGCAGTTCCCGGGATTCTAACTATGGCTACACCTTC,CASSSRDSNYGYTF,.,TRBJ1-2,.,14,TRBV6-5
TGTGCCAGCACCGCCCGGGACAGGGCAAATGGCTACACCTTC,CASTARDRANGYTF,once,TRBJ1-2,TRBD1,14,TRBV6-4
TGCGCCAGCAGCTTTCCGAACGGGGATACGCAGTATTTT,CASSFPNGDTQYF,.,TRBJ2-3,.,13,TRBV4-1
TGCGCCAGCAGCCAACTTGGGGGTTACAATGAGCAGTTCTTC,CASSQLGGYNEQFF,.,TRBJ2-1,.,14,TRBV4-3
TGTGCCACCGCCCGAATTGAATTCCCCTACGAGCAGTACTTC,CATARIEFPYEQYF,.,TRBJ2-7,.,14,TRBV27
TGTGCCAGCAGTTTATCAGGGTCTAGGCTCTACACCTTC,CASSLSGSRLYTF,.,TRBJ1-2,.,13,TRBV27
TGTGCCAGCAGTGAAGGAGGGGAACACGAGCAGTACTTC,CASSEGGEHEQYF,few,TRBJ2-7,.,13,TRBV6-1
TGTGCCAGCAGTTACGGGGAGGGAGGGCCGGAGACCCAGTACTTC,CASSYGEGGPETQYF,once,TRBJ2-5,TRBD2,15,TRBV6-5
TGTGCCAGTAGTATCCCCGGACTAGCCTCGGACGAGCAGTACTTC,CASSIPGLASDEQYF,.,TRBJ2-7,TRBD2,15,TRBV19
TGTGCCAGCAGCGGGGGGACAGGGAACACTGAAGCTTTCTTT,CASSGGTGNTEAFF,.,TRBJ1-1,TRBD1,14,TRBV5-6
TGTGCCAGCAGTCCCGAGGGACCTGATGAAGCTTTCTTT,CASSPEGPDEAFF,once,TRBJ1-1,.,13,TRBV6-5
TGTGCCTGGAGGCGAGGGAGGGGACAGGGTTACACCGGGGAGCTGTTTTTT,CAWRRGRGQGYTGELFF,.,TRBJ2-2,TRBD1,17,TRBV30
TGTGCCAGCAGTATAGCGGGAGGCACCTACGAGCAGTACTTC,CASSIAGGTYEQYF,.,TRBJ2-7,TRBD2,14,TRBV28
TGTGCCAGCAGCAATCGTGGCAGGCCTGATCAGCCCCAGCATTTT,CASSNRGRPDQPQHF,.,TRBJ1-5,.,15,TRBV21-1
TGTGCCAGCAGCCCGGACAGATCGAACACTGAAGCTTTCTTT,CASSPDRSNTEAFF,.,TRBJ1-1,.,14,TRBV11-3
TGCGCCAGCAGTGGTGGCTACGAGCAGTACTTC,CASSGGYEQYF,.,TRBJ2-7,.,11,TRBV10-1
TGTGCCAGCAGCATCGACAGGGCCTACGAGCAGTACTTC,CASSIDRAYEQYF,.,TRBJ2-7,TRBD1,13,TRBV6-5
TGTGCCAGTAGTATAACGGCGGGACTAGCCTACGAGCAGTACTTC,CASSITAGLAYEQYF,.,TRBJ2-7,TRBD2,15,TRBV19
TGCGCCAGCAGCTTGACGGTGCTAGCGGGAGGGTTTTACGAGCAGTACTTC,CASSLTVLAGGFYEQYF,.,TRBJ2-7,TRBD2,17,TRBV5-1
TGTGCCAGCAGCTCCCTCCCGTCGGGGTCCTATGGCTACACCTTC,CASSSLPSGSYGYTF,.,TRBJ1-2,.,15,TRBV7-9